The 23 T cell receptor beta chains listed next were all sequenced from one sample in a study of T cell responses to AZD1222 COVID-19 vaccine. Sequencing used immunoSEQ multiplex PCR; TCRdb keeps in-frame clones, though not all of them. The table has 200,000 to 250,000 clones, 90% to 95% seen once. Sequences were derived from peripheral blood, sampled 28 days after the second dose of the MenACWY control vaccine. The source is an adult who received the MenACWY meningococcal vaccine as a control.

The chain joins TRBV13 to TRBJ1-3; D is unclear. Germline CDR1 reads PRHDT; CDR2 reads FYEKMQ (reference sequence). V dropped 4 bases and J dropped 1 base, with 5 bases sitting between them. This CDR3 is built from 13 residues. The CDR3 loop is CASSYLSGNTIYF. In DNA form, the CDR3 reads TGTGCCAGCAGCTATCTGTCTGGAAACACCATATATTTT. Together with reference TRBV13 and TRBJ1-3, the CDR3 gives the full variable domain: AAGVIQSPRHLIKEKRETATLKCYPIPRHDTVYWYQQGPGQDPQFLISFYEKMQSDKGSIPDRFSAQQFSDYHSELNMSSLELGDSALYFCASSYLSGNTIYFGEGSWLTVV.

V usage is TRBV5-6 and J usage is TRBJ2-2, with 8 bases that match TRBD1. The junction had 3 bases not matched to a gene; V was cut back by 2 bases and J by 6 bases. Looked up from germline, CDR1 is SGHDT and CDR2 is YYEEEE. The CDR3 runs to 14 residues. CDR3 bases: TGTGCCAGCAGCTTTTACAGGGGGTCCGGGGAGCTGTTTTTT. It yields the protein CASSFYRGSGELFF.

The CDR3 here is CASSLKQGGKFYSNQPQHF. The CDR3 bases are TGTGCCAGCAGCTTAAAGCAGGGGGGTAAATTTTATAGCAATCAGCCCCAGCATTTT. V gene TRBV7-8 combines with J gene TRBJ1-5; 7 bases line up with TRBD1. The V and J ends lost 2 bases and 0 bases, in that order; junction bases with no gene match: 13. Germline assignment: CDR1 SGHVS and CDR2 FQNEAQ. The CDR3 spans 19 residues.

J is TRBJ1-6 and V is TRBV28, with 12 bases aligning to TRBD1. The germline CDR1 and CDR2 sequences are MDHEN and SYDVKM. V lost 4 bases and J lost 10; bases outside the gene matches: 2. CDR3 length equals 14 residues. The DNA of the CDR3 is TGTGCCAGCAGTTCCGGGACAGGGGGCTCACCCCTCCACTTT. It yields the protein CASSSGTGGSPLHF.

This chain uses TRBV7-9 with TRBJ2-7, with 7 nucleotides matching TRBD2. Per the germline V gene, CDR1 is SEHNR and CDR2 is FQNEAQ (reference sequence). The V segment lost 5 bases and the J segment 4 bases; nucleotides outside the gene matches: 2. The CDR3 runs to 12 residues. CDR3 protein: CASSDSGYEQYF. CDR3 bases: TGTGCCAGCAGCGATAGCGGGTACGAGCAGTACTTC.

CDR3 DNA sequence: TGCGCCAGCAGCTTATATAGACAGGGACTTTCAGATACGCAGTATTTT. Protein sequence: CASSLYRQGLSDTQYF. The chain is built from TRBV5-1 and TRBJ2-3, with D possibly matching TRBD1 (7 bases). Looked up from germline, CDR1 is SGHRS and CDR2 is YFSETQ. The CDR3 is made up of 16 amino acids. V lost 2 bases and J 4 bases, leaving 17 bases between the germline ends. The variable domain in full, completed from reference TRBV5-1 and TRBJ2-3, reads KAGVTQTPRYLIKTRGQQVTLSCSPISGHRSVSWYQQTPGQGLQFLFEYFSETQRNKGNFPGRFSGRQFSNSRSEMNVSTLELGDSALYLCASSLYRQGLSDTQYFGPGTRLTVL.

The CDR3 nucleotides read TGTGCCAGCAGTGAGTCCACGGATAGCAATCAGCCCCAGCATTTT. This codes for CASSESTDSNQPQHF. The J gene is TRBJ1-5, the V gene TRBV25-1; no clear D gene. Germline-derived CDR1 and CDR2 are MGHDK and SYGVNS. V was cut by 3 bases and J by 0 bases, with 9 bases left in between. The CDR3 is made up of 15 amino acids.

This chain uses TRBV6-5 with TRBJ2-5, with 8 bases matching TRBD1. Trimming cost V 6 bases and J 5 bases; bases outside gene matches: 11. Germline CDR1 MNHEY, CDR2 SVGAGI. CDR3 length: 15 residues. The DNA for the CDR3 is TGTGCCAGCAGCCACTATGGACAGGGAGGTGAGACCCAGTACTTC. It specifies CASSHYGQGGETQYF.

This rearrangement joins TRBV4-2 to TRBJ1-5, with unresolved D. Trimming cost V 4 bases and J 3 bases, with 10 bases left between them. Germline V gene lookup returns CDR1 LGHNA and CDR2 YNFKEQ. The CDR3 loop spans 14 amino acids. This chain's CDR3 is CASSPPFPNQPQHF. The CDR3 bases are TGTGCCAGCAGCCCCCCATTCCCCAATCAGCCCCAGCATTTT.

The V call is TRBV29-1, the J call TRBJ1-1; D may be TRBD1 (5 bases). CDR1 is SQVTM, CDR2 ANQGSEA, per germline. V lost 4 bases to trimming and J lost 4 bases, with 16 bases between them. The CDR3 consists of 14 residues. The CDR3, as DNA: TGCAGCGTTGTCCGGGACCCTGGGGGCACTGAAGCTTTCTTT. Protein sequence: CSVVRDPGGTEAFF.

J is TRBJ2-3 and V is TRBV27, with TRBD2 identical over 16 bases. The germline gives CDR1 MNHEY, CDR2 SMNVEV (reference sequence). The CDR3 extends over 17 amino acids. V was clipped by 6 bases and J by 2 bases; unmatched bases: 5. The CDR3 DNA reads as TGTGCCAGCAGCCCGGGACTAGCGGGGGGGCCCACAGATACGCAGTATTTT. It is translated as CASSPGLAGGPTDTQYF.

The J gene is TRBJ2-3, the V gene TRBV4-3, with 8 positions matching TRBD2. With V trimmed by 0 bases and J by 1 base, 6 bases remained unmatched. CDR3 length: 17 residues. Germline lookup yields CDR1 LGHNA and CDR2 YSLEER. The chain's CDR3 is CASSQDIAGMGTDTQYF. CDR3 nucleotides: TGCGCCAGCAGCCAAGATATAGCGGGAATGGGCACAGATACGCAGTATTTT.

J is TRBJ2-2 and V is TRBV3-1 (or the pseudogene TRBV3-2); possible D gene TRBD2, 6 bases. Trimming took off 3 bases at V and 5 bases at J, with 7 bases between the two ends. The V gene's germline CDR1 is LGHDT and CDR2 YNNKEL (reference sequence). There are 13 residues in the CDR3. The CDR3 sequence is CASSHGGTGELFF. The CDR3 DNA is TGTGCCAGCAGCCACGGGGGAACCGGGGAGCTGTTTTTT.

CDR3 sequence reads: CSAGRGYEQYF. For the CDR3, the DNA is TGCAGCGCTGGGAGGGGGTACGAGCAGTACTTC. This chain uses TRBV29-1 with TRBJ2-7; weak D call: TRBD2 (7 bases). Per germline, CDR1 SQVTM and CDR2 ANQGSEA. The CDR3 is made up of 11 amino acids. V was trimmed by 7 bases and J by 4 bases, leaving 11 bases between them.

This chain links TRBV6-5 with TRBJ1-6, with 7 bases that match TRBD1. The CDR3 length is 14 residues. The trim removed 6 bases at V and 8 bases at J, leaving 7 bases unmatched. The germline CDR1 and CDR2 sequences are MNHEY and SVGAGI. CDR3 nucleotides: TGTGCCAGCAGGGGGGACAGAGCCCATTCACCCCTCCACTTT. This codes for CASRGDRAHSPLHF.

This clone was seen only once. This sequence joins TRBV19 and TRBJ1-1; D remains ambiguous. The CDR3 is 13 amino acids. Looked up from germline, CDR1 is LNHDA and CDR2 is SQIVND (reference sequence). The V end lost 3 bases, the J end lost 2 bases, and 7 bases lay between the germline ends. The CDR3 loop is CASSMDLNTEAFF. CDR3 coding DNA: TGTGCCAGTAGTATGGACCTAAACACTGAAGCTTTCTTT.

This chain joins TRBV18 and TRBJ1-1; no definite D call. The CDR3 length is 13 residues. V lost 6 bases and J lost 2, with 10 bases in between. Germline-derived CDR1 and CDR2 are KGHSH and LQKENI. The CDR3 protein is CASSPRVNTEAFF. Here the CDR3 DNA reads TGTGCCAGCTCGCCGAGGGTCAACACTGAAGCTTTCTTT.

V is TRBV11-2 and J is TRBJ2-7; D uncertain. This CDR3 has 14 residues. Trimming shortened V by 0 bases and J by 6 bases, and 12 bases separated the two germline ends. The germline gives CDR1 SGHAT, CDR2 FQNNGV. DNA of the CDR3: TGTGCCAGCAGCTTAGATCCGGCGGTTCGCGAGCAGTACTTC. This translates into CASSLDPAVREQYF.

The rearrangement joins TRBV28 to TRBJ1-6, with a possible D match to TRBD1 (5 bases). Germline CDR1 and CDR2: MDHEN and SYDVKM. The CDR3 length is 13 residues. CDR3 residues: CASQGDYNSPLHF. The CDR3 nucleotides are TGTGCTTCTCAGGGTGACTATAATTCACCCCTCCACTTT.

This chain links TRBV28 with TRBJ1-2; D ambiguous. The V gene's germline CDR1 is MDHEN and CDR2 SYDVKM. The germline V and J ends were trimmed by 3 bases and 0 bases, with 8 bases remaining between them. The length of the CDR3 is 14 residues. CDR3 nucleotides: TGTGCCAGCAGTTTTGCAGGAGCTAACTATGGCTACACCTTC. It specifies CASSFAGANYGYTF.

The chain uses TRBV9 and TRBJ1-5; weak D call: TRBD1 (6 bases). The CDR3 has 15 amino acids. The V end lost 3 bases, the J end lost 0 bases, and 10 bases lay between the germline ends. The germline V gene has CDR1 SGDLS and CDR2 YYNGEE. The DNA for the CDR3 is TGTGCCAGCAGCGCTGGGGGACATAGCAATCAGCCCCAGCATTTT. This gives the protein CASSAGGHSNQPQHF.

This chain links TRBV10-2 with TRBJ1-3, with D possibly matching TRBD1 (5 bases). CDR3 size: 15 residues. Germline V lookup: CDR1 WSHSY, CDR2 SAAADI. Trimming stripped 2 bases from V and 0 bases from J, with 8 bases between. The CDR3 DNA follows: TGCGCCAGCAGTGAGGGGACTGCCTCTGGAAACACCATATATTTT. It encodes CASSEGTASGNTIYF.

On this clone: A read error may produce the germline difference seen at one junction end. This chain joins TRBV11-2 and TRBJ2-1; D possibly matches TRBD1 or TRBD2 (5 bases each). The CDR3 loop spans 15 amino acids. Germline V gene lookup returns CDR1 SGHAT and CDR2 FQNNGV. Written as DNA, the CDR3 is TGTGCCAGCACCCGAATACGGGGCTCCAACAATGAGCAGTTCTTC. Translating gives CASTRIRGSNNEQFF. The full variable domain, rest sourced from reference TRBV11-2 and TRBJ2-1, is EAGVAQSPRYKIIEKRQSVAFWCNPISGHATLYWYQQILGQGPKLLIQFQNNGVVDDSQLPKDRFSAERLKGVDSTLKIQPAKLEDSAVYLCASTRIRGSNNEQFFGPGTRLTVL.